The sequence of this T cell receptor (beta chain) was determined in a study of shared clonotypes between healthy human individuals. The assay was immunoSEQ multiplex PCR, and TCRdb's table has in-frame clones only and misses some. The top ten clones hold about 0.34% of a sample with approximately 1.5 million clones, approximately 98.5% of them seen once. The V and J ends lost 1 base and 0 bases respectively, with 18 bases between them. Germline lookup yields CDR1 SGHDT and CDR2 YYEEEE. The CDR3 runs to 18 residues. Points on this clone: Its antigen is unknown.

General observations from the study: Clonotype sharing across several donors was observed for roughly 5% of naive CD4 clonotypes. Clonotypes shared by all four sorted-subset donors had higher generation probabilities than non-shared clonotypes.

The sample consisted of naive CD4+ T cells sorted from blood. Subset noted: CD45RA+ positively selected. The genes are TRBV5-6 and TRBJ2-3, with D maybe TRBD1 (5 bases). This clonotype originated in a man aged 25 to 45 in good health. CDR3 protein: CASSLYQTATTSTDTQYF. CDR3 in DNA: TGTGCCAGCAGCTTGTATCAGACAGCAACTACTAGCACAGATACGCAGTATTTT.